Listed below are T cell receptor beta chains from one sample, sequenced in a study of cytomegalovirus exposure and HLA in healthy donors. Sequencing used immunoSEQ multiplex PCR; TCRdb keeps in-frame clones, though not all of them. The table shows about 100,000 clones, with 65% to 90% occurring only once. The sequenced sample was PBMCs. The receptors here all came from a woman in her late teens or twenties in good health and CMV-seronegative. Both conserved end residues are part of each CDR3. A D gene is named only where the DNA matches it firmly. Some rows have no size entry. The others give once, few or many, or a class for an expanded clone.

v_call,j_call,clone_size,d_call,cdr3_nt,cdr3_aa
TRBV5-6,TRBJ2-7,-,-,TGTGCCAGCAGCTTGGTACGGAGCTCCTACGAGCAGTACTTC,CASSLVRSSYEQYF
TRBV7-2,TRBJ2-7,-,TRBD1,TGTGCCAGCAGCTCCTACAGGACAGGGGGCACCTACGAGCAGTACTTC,CASSSYRTGGTYEQYF
TRBV7-9,TRBJ1-2,-,TRBD1,TGTGCCAGCAGCGGGACAGAGTTTCCCCCTAACTATGGCTACACCTTC,CASSGTEFPPNYGYTF
TRBV5-4,TRBJ2-3,-,-,TGTGCCAGCAGGAGGAGTAGTTTCACAGATACGCAGTATTTT,CASRRSSFTDTQYF
TRBV29-1,TRBJ2-7,-,-,TGCAGCGTTGAAGAACAGGGCGGCGAGCAGTACTTC,CSVEEQGGEQYF
TRBV5-4,TRBJ2-7,-,TRBD2,TGTGCCAGCAGCTGGGTGGTAGCGGGATCCTCCTACGAGCAGTACTTC,CASSWVVAGSSYEQYF
TRBV6-5,TRBJ2-5,-,TRBD2,TGTGCCAGCAGTTACGGAGCGGGGGGGCGAGAGACCCAGTACTTC,CASSYGAGGRETQYF
TRBV19,TRBJ2-6,few,-,TGTGCCAGTAGTATACAGTTGTTAAAGGCCAACGTCCTGACTTTC,CASSIQLLKANVLTF
TRBV6-6,TRBJ2-7,-,-,TGTGCCAGCAGAGAGGGCTACTACGAGCAGTACTTC,CASREGYYEQYF
TRBV28,TRBJ2-3,few,TRBD2,TGTGCCAGCAGTTCCCGGACTAGCGGGAAGGGAGATACGCAGTATTTT,CASSSRTSGKGDTQYF
TRBV18,TRBJ2-3,-,-,TGTGCCAGCTCACAACCTGGGGAGGATACGCAGTATTTT,CASSQPGEDTQYF
TRBV6-4,TRBJ1-5,-,-,TGTGCCAGCAGTGACTCAACCGGAGGGTATAGCAATCAGCCCCAGCATTTT,CASSDSTGGYSNQPQHF
TRBV7-8,TRBJ2-1,-,TRBD2,TGTGCCAGCAGCCACTCGGCCTTGGCGGGAGCAGACTACAATGAGCAGTTCTTC,CASSHSALAGADYNEQFF
TRBV4-2,TRBJ2-2,few,TRBD2,TGTGCCAGCAGCCCTCGGACTAGCGGGGACACCGGGGAGCTGTTTTTT,CASSPRTSGDTGELFF
TRBV7-2,TRBJ1-5,-,TRBD1,TGTGCCAGCAGTTCCCAGACCAGGGACAGGCGATACAATCAGCCCCAGCATTTT,CASSSQTRDRRYNQPQHF
TRBV13,TRBJ2-3,-,-,TGTGCCAGCGAAAGTACTAGCACAGATACGCAGTATTTT,CASESTSTDTQYF
TRBV2,TRBJ2-4,once,-,TGTGCCAGCAGTGAGCAGGGCTTAGGCATTCAGTACTTC,CASSEQGLGIQYF
TRBV4-2,TRBJ1-2,-,TRBD1,TGTGCCAGCAGCCACGGGACAGGGGATGGGATGGGTGGCTACACCTTC,CASSHGTGDGMGGYTF
TRBV4-3,TRBJ1-1,few,-,TGCGCCAGCAGCCGGACTTCGGACAGGAACACTGAAGCTTTCTTT,CASSRTSDRNTEAFF
TRBV19,TRBJ1-5,-,TRBD1,TGTGCCAGTATGGTCGGGGAGACAGGGTCGAATCAGCCCCAGCATTTT,CASMVGETGSNQPQHF
TRBV4-3,TRBJ2-5,once,-,TGCGCCAGCAGCCAAGATCGGGGGGCGATCCAAAAGACCCAGTACTTC,CASSQDRGAIQKTQYF
TRBV5-1,TRBJ1-1,-,-,TGCGCCAGCAGCCCCATCACAGCGAACACTGAAGCTTTCTTT,CASSPITANTEAFF
TRBV7-2,TRBJ2-2,-,TRBD2,TGTGCCAGCAGCTTATCCCTAGCGGGAGGGCCGGTCTCCGGGGAGCTGTTTTTT,CASSLSLAGGPVSGELFF
TRBV4-3,TRBJ1-2,few,TRBD1,TGCGCCAGCAGCCGGGACAGGGGTTACAACTATGGCTACACCTTC,CASSRDRGYNYGYTF
TRBV7-3,TRBJ2-1,-,-,TGTGCCAGCAGCTTAAGGGGGCGAAGGGCGCCGTCCTACAATGAGCAGTTCTTC,CASSLRGRRAPSYNEQFF
TRBV6-1,TRBJ1-1,few,-,TGTGCCAGCAGTGAAGAGCAGGGGAGTTACACTGAAGCTTTCTTT,CASSEEQGSYTEAFF
TRBV7-8,TRBJ2-7,once,TRBD1,TGTGCCAGCACCATTAGCTCGGGACAGGGCTTCGAGCAGTACTTC,CASTISSGQGFEQYF
TRBV18,TRBJ2-7,-,TRBD2,TGTGCCAGCTCACCACCGCTTGGGCTAGCGGGACTTGCGTACGAGCAGTACTTC,CASSPPLGLAGLAYEQYF
TRBV29-1,TRBJ2-4,-,TRBD1,TGCAGCGTTGACGGGACAGGCCCGACCAAAAACATTCAGTACTTC,CSVDGTGPTKNIQYF
TRBV4-3,TRBJ2-1,-,TRBD2,TGCGCCAGCAGCCAGGAAGTTAGGACTAGCGGGAGGGTCCATGAGCAGTTCTTC,CASSQEVRTSGRVHEQFF
TRBV29-1,TRBJ2-7,few,TRBD2,TGCAGCGTTGAGATACTAGCGAGGACCCACGAGCAGTACTTC,CSVEILARTHEQYF
TRBV28,TRBJ1-5,-,-,TGTGCCAGCAGTTTATCAGGGGACAATCAGCCCCAGCATTTT,CASSLSGDNQPQHF
TRBV4-2,TRBJ2-7,-,TRBD1,TGTGCCAGCAGCCTTTTCGGACAGGGAACCTACGAGCAGTACTTC,CASSLFGQGTYEQYF
TRBV6-6,TRBJ2-7,-,-,TGTGCCAGCAGTTGGGACTTCTACGAGCAGTACTTC,CASSWDFYEQYF
TRBV25-1,TRBJ1-3,-,TRBD1,TGTGCCAGCAGTGCCCCAGACAGGGGGAATCCTGGAAACACCATATATTTT,CASSAPDRGNPGNTIYF
TRBV27,TRBJ1-1,-,-,TGTGCCAGCAGTTTATCGTACGAGGCAGATAACACTGAAGCTTTCTTT,CASSLSYEADNTEAFF
TRBV6-6,TRBJ1-5,-,TRBD1,TGTGCCAGCAGGGGGACAGTCTTCCATCAGCCCCAGCATTTT,CASRGTVFHQPQHF
TRBV11-3,TRBJ1-1,-,TRBD1,TGTGCCAGCAGCTCTCGGACAGGGGAGAACACTGAAGCTTTCTTT,CASSSRTGENTEAFF
TRBV5-1,TRBJ1-3,-,TRBD1,TGCGCCAGCAGCCATGGGACAGGCCCGATCGCAGGAGGAAACACCATATATTTT,CASSHGTGPIAGGNTIYF
TRBV9,TRBJ2-1,-,TRBD2,TGTGCCAGCAGCGTAGCTCCCCTTCTAGCGGGTAATGAGCAGTTCTTC,CASSVAPLLAGNEQFF
TRBV7-8,TRBJ1-2,-,-,TGTGCCAGCAGCTTAGCCGCCTATTGGGAGGGCGTGGATGGCTACACCTTC,CASSLAAYWEGVDGYTF
TRBV5-5,TRBJ1-1,-,TRBD1,TGTGCCAGCAGCCTTCGGACAGGTGTGATGAACACTGAAGCTTTCTTT,CASSLRTGVMNTEAFF
TRBV6-4,TRBJ2-3,-,TRBD2,TGTGCCAGCAGTGACTCCTTTGCGGGAGAGACAGATACGCAGTATTTT,CASSDSFAGETDTQYF
TRBV29-1,TRBJ1-2,-,-,TGCAGCGTTGAAGACCGAAATAGAGGCTACACCTTC,CSVEDRNRGYTF
TRBV5-1,TRBJ2-7,-,-,TGCGCCAGCAGCTTGAGGGGGTACGAGCAGTACTTC,CASSLRGYEQYF
TRBV6-1,TRBJ1-1,-,-,TGTGCCAGCAGTGCAGGGTCCAGGATGAACACTGAAGCTTTCTTT,CASSAGSRMNTEAFF
TRBV7-2,TRBJ2-1,-,TRBD2,TGTGCCAGCAGCTTCCGGACTAGCGGGAGGGAGGTGAGTGAGCAGTTCTTC,CASSFRTSGREVSEQFF
TRBV4-3,TRBJ1-2,-,-,TGCGCCAGCAGCCATACGGACGGGGGCTATGGCTACACCTTC,CASSHTDGGYGYTF
TRBV2,TRBJ2-7,once,TRBD1,TGTGCCAGCAGCGAACAGGGGCTGGGGTACGAGCAGTACTTC,CASSEQGLGYEQYF
TRBV11-1,TRBJ2-1,-,TRBD2,TGTGCCAGCACCAAGACTAGCCGGGGTGAGCAGTTCTTC,CASTKTSRGEQFF
TRBV7-4,TRBJ2-1,-,TRBD2,TGTGCCAGCAGACCCGACCGGACTAGCCCCAATGAGCAGTTCTTC,CASRPDRTSPNEQFF
TRBV30,TRBJ2-3,-,TRBD2,TGTGCCTGGAAACGGGAGGTGAGCACAGATACGCAGTATTTT,CAWKREVSTDTQYF
TRBV28,TRBJ1-1,-,TRBD1,TGTGCCAGCAGTCCGACCCCCGGGACAGGACACACTGAAGCTTTCTTT,CASSPTPGTGHTEAFF
TRBV7-9,TRBJ2-4,-,TRBD1,TGTGCCAGCAGCTGGACCCTACAGGGGGCGGCCAAAAACATTCAGTACTTC,CASSWTLQGAAKNIQYF
TRBV2,TRBJ2-3,-,-,TGTGCCAGCAGACCGTCCGGGAAAGATACGCAGTATTTT,CASRPSGKDTQYF